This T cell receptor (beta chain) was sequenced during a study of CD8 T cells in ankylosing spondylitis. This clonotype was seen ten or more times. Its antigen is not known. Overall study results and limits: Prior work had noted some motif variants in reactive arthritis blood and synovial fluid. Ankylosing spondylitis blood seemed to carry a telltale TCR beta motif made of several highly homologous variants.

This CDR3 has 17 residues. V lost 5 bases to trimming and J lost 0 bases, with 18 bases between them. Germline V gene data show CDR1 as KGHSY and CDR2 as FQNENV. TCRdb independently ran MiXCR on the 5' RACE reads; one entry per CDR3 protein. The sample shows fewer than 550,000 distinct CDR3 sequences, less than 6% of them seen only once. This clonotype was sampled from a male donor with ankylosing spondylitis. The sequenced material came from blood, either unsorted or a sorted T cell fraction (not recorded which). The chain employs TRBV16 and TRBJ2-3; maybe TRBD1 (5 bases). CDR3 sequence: CASSKGYDSLSTDTQYF. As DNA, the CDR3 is TGTGCCAGCAGCAAGGGGTACGACAGCCTCAGCACAGATACGCAGTATTTT. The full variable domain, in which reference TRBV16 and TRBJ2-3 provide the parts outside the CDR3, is GEEVAQTPKHLVRGEGQKAKLYCAPIKGHSYVFWYQQVLKNEFKFLISFQNENVFDETGMPKERFSAKCLPNSPCSLEIQATKLEDSAVYFCASSKGYDSLSTDTQYFGPGTRLTVL.